This is a list of T cell receptor beta chains from one sample in a study of T cell changes during pregnancy in multiple sclerosis. Sequenced by immunoSEQ multiplex PCR; TCRdb stores in-frame clones only, minus some. The top ten hold approximately 1.8% of the sample, which has some 60,000 clones, around 93% seen once. Sequencing used peripheral blood, obtained after pregnancy. Receptors were obtained from a female donor with multiple sclerosis, enrolled in a pregnancy study. CDR3s include the opening cysteine and the closing phenylalanine or tryptophan. Each record gives: V gene, D gene, J gene, CDR3 protein. D genes are given only for firm matches.

>TRBV15|NA|TRBJ1-1
CATSSRRNTEAFF
>TRBV7-9|TRBD2|TRBJ2-3
CASSPGLAANTQYF
>TRBV14|NA|TRBJ2-2
CASSQDWPNTGELFF
>TRBV7-6|NA|TRBJ1-5
CASSLNPASNQPQHF
>TRBV13|TRBD2|TRBJ2-1
CASSLVRTSGSVEQFF
>TRBV9|TRBD1|TRBJ2-3
CASSPRDRGGDTQYF
>TRBV6-4|NA|TRBJ2-2
CASTQVPNTGELFF
>TRBV27|TRBD1|TRBJ2-6
CASSPLRQGAPLSGANVLTF
>TRBV19|TRBD1|TRBJ1-2
CASTIKAATGVVNGYTF
>TRBV4-1|TRBD2|TRBJ2-2
CASSQGGGGTGELFF
>TRBV5-4|NA|TRBJ1-1
CASSLGAQVGFTEAFF
>TRBV5-1|TRBD1|TRBJ1-1
CTSSLAGQGGGTEAFF
>TRBV29-1|TRBD1|TRBJ2-7
CSVSRGPYEQYF
>TRBV6-5|TRBD2|TRBJ2-7
CASSYLAGGIEQYF
>TRBV6-5|TRBD2|TRBJ2-1
CASSYAGGSYNEQFF
>TRBV6-5|NA|TRBJ1-1
CASREGGANTEAFF
>TRBV6-5|TRBD1|TRBJ2-6
CASSYNRGAGANVLTF
>TRBV9|TRBD2|TRBJ2-1
CASSPLSGSYYNEQFF
>TRBV7-2|NA|TRBJ2-3
CASTQWGDSDTQYF
>TRBV7-6|TRBD1|TRBJ2-1
CASKDRVYNEQFF
>TRBV19|TRBD2|TRBJ2-1
CASTWGGLNEQFF
>TRBV7-9|TRBD1|TRBJ1-2
CASSFDREYGYTF
>TRBV7-9|NA|TRBJ1-1
CASSYPIEAFF
>TRBV14|NA|TRBJ2-1
CASSVGGGIGKSYNEQFF
>TRBV28|NA|TRBJ2-1
CASTEGGPSRQFF
>TRBV7-2|TRBD1|TRBJ1-4
CASSYGTGGIATNEKLFF
>TRBV18|NA|TRBJ2-3
CASKRGRGTDTQYF
>TRBV7-2|NA|TRBJ2-7
CASSLVGRGVDEQYF
>TRBV5-1|TRBD1|TRBJ1-4
CASSLGTGGTSNEKLFF
>TRBV29-1|NA|TRBJ2-5
CSVGHPQETQYF
>TRBV5-1|NA|TRBJ2-1
CASSKGGEMEQFF
>TRBV7-8|NA|TRBJ2-2
CASSFTLTGGARTGELFF
>TRBV19|TRBD2|TRBJ2-3
CASSLGLAGGTSTDTQYF
>TRBV2|NA|TRBJ2-1
CAVLRRERDYNEQFF
>TRBV19|NA|TRBJ2-2
CASRGTGNTGELFF
>TRBV2|NA|TRBJ1-2
CASSDRGRNYGYTF
>TRBV29-1|NA|TRBJ1-1
CSSHQVMTTEAFF
>TRBV7-2|NA|TRBJ2-7
CASSLGVGSGRRNEQYF
>TRBV27|NA|TRBJ2-7
CASRAERNPHYEQYF
>TRBV28|NA|TRBJ2-2
CASSSLATQSNTGELFF
>TRBV7-9|NA|TRBJ2-3
CASSSNPPSGTDTQYF
>TRBV29-1|NA|TRBJ1-2
CSVEGVLYGYTF
>TRBV7-9|NA|TRBJ2-3
CASCCPSGFSTDTQYF
>TRBV5-8|NA|TRBJ1-1
CASSLAPNTEAFF
>TRBV5-6|NA|TRBJ1-6
CASSVQGYSPLHF
>TRBV20-1|NA|TRBJ2-3
CSASRDTQYF
>TRBV30|TRBD1|TRBJ2-7
CAWRDRGKNQQYF
>TRBV9|NA|TRBJ1-1
CASSVEGTNTEAFF
>TRBV7-9|TRBD1|TRBJ1-4
CASSPGQGIEKLFF
>TRBV19|TRBD2|TRBJ2-1
CASSIGFRASGRREIYEQFF
>TRBV7-9|NA|TRBJ1-1
CASSSSPAYRAFF
>TRBV5-1|TRBD1|TRBJ1-4
CASSATGKGATNEKLFF
>TRBV19|NA|TRBJ2-5
CASSSGLETQYF
>TRBV6-1|TRBD2|TRBJ2-5
CAKVGGRGGETQYF
>TRBV2|TRBD1|TRBJ2-5
CASNRQGPAQYF
>TRBV7-2|NA|TRBJ1-1
CASSLGIRTEAFF
>TRBV5-1|NA|TRBJ1-4
CASSGAGIGKLFF
>TRBV4-3|NA|TRBJ2-1
CASSQEGRSYNEQFF
>TRBV9|NA|TRBJ2-7
CASSVEGLSYEQYF
>TRBV18|NA|TRBJ2-7
CASSPPEDSYEQYF